Each of the 31 T cell receptor beta chains below was sequenced from the same sample in a study of blood T cell repertoires in COVID-19. TCRdb keeps only in-frame clones here, not all; method: immunoSEQ multiplex PCR. The sample lists approximately 66,000 clones, 70% to 90% occurring once. Sequenced sample: peripheral blood. Every receptor here comes from a human donor with active COVID-19. The donor label of this sample is uncertain.

V is TRBV13 and J is TRBJ1-3; D unclear. The germline gives CDR1 PRHDT, CDR2 FYEKMQ (reference sequence). V was pared by 2 bases and J by 4 bases, with 3 bases between. This CDR3 region has 12 residues. The CDR3 protein is CASSLSGNTIYF. For the CDR3, the DNA is TGTGCCAGCAGCTTAAGCGGAAACACCATATATTTT. Full variable domain (remainder filled in from reference TRBV13 and TRBJ1-3): AAGVIQSPRHLIKEKRETATLKCYPIPRHDTVYWYQQGPGQDPQFLISFYEKMQSDKGSIPDRFSAQQFSDYHSELNMSSLELGDSALYFCASSLSGNTIYFGEGSWLTVV.

The chain links TRBV7-2 to TRBJ1-1, with 7 bases lining up with TRBD1. Germline CDR1 reads SGHTA; CDR2 reads FQGNSA. V lost 4 bases, J lost 8 bases, and 4 bases stayed unmatched. The CDR3 extends over 12 amino acids. The CDR3 loop is CASSSTGLEAFF. The CDR3 region has the DNA TGTGCCAGCAGCTCGACAGGGTTAGAAGCTTTCTTT. The full variable domain, its missing parts supplied by reference TRBV7-2 and TRBJ1-1, is GAGVSQSPSNKVTEKGKDVELRCDPISGHTALYWYRQSLGQGLEFLIYFQGNSAPDKSGLPSDRFSAERTGGSVSTLTIQRTQQEDSAVYLCASSSTGLEAFFGQGTRLTVV.

This chain uses TRBV6-6 with TRBJ2-3, with 12 nucleotides matching TRBD1. J gave up 6 bases and V 8 bases, and 3 bases lay outside the gene matches. The CDR3 sequence is 13 residues long. Germline-derived CDR1 and CDR2 are MNHNY and SVGAGI (reference sequence). CDR3 in amino acids: CASGTGGGDTQYF. Here the CDR3 DNA reads TGTGCCAGCGGGACAGGGGGCGGGGATACGCAGTATTTT.

The rearrangement links TRBV4-2 to TRBJ2-2; D not certain. Germline CDR1 is LGHNA and CDR2 is YNFKEQ. This CDR3 comprises 16 residues. The ends were cut back, 4 bases at V and 0 bases at J, with 12 bases in the middle. CDR3 bases: TGTGCCAGCAGCCCCGGTGAGGCCTCGAACACCGGGGAGCTGTTTTTT. It is translated as CASSPGEASNTGELFF.

In its sample, this clone was seen once. This sequence joins TRBV27 and TRBJ1-4; D is unclear. Germline V gene sequence: CDR1 MNHEY, CDR2 SMNVEV (reference sequence). CDR3 length equals 16 residues. Trimming left V 0 bases short and J 13 bases short, with 21 bases between. DNA for the CDR3: TGTGCCAGCAGTTTATCTTGGAGCCCGACCGGGGATAGACTGTTTTTT. Translating gives CASSLSWSPTGDRLFF.

The chain carries TRBV6-5 and TRBJ2-7; tentative D call: TRBD1 (5 bases). Germline assignment: CDR1 MNHEY and CDR2 SVGAGI. The CDR3 sequence is 15 residues long. Trimming left V 7 bases short and J 0 bases short, with 16 bases between. As DNA, the CDR3 is TGTGCCAGCACCGCATACCAGGGTAGCTCCTACGAGCAGTACTTC. This gives the protein CASTAYQGSSYEQYF.

The chain recombines TRBV27 with TRBJ2-5; D unclear. The CDR3 consists of 14 residues. Germline assignment: CDR1 MNHEY and CDR2 SMNVEV (reference sequence). Deletions cut 4 bases from V and 2 bases from J, with 11 bases between. CDR3 loop: CASSSRSSQETQYF. CDR3 in DNA: TGTGCCAGCAGTTCAAGGAGCTCACAAGAGACCCAGTACTTC.

This chain uses TRBV19 with TRBJ2-1, with TRBD2 matching over 10 bases. Germline V gene data show CDR1 as LNHDA and CDR2 as SQIVND (reference sequence). V lost 3 bases to trimming and J lost 10 bases; unmatched junction nucleotides: 6. The CDR3 totals 14 residues. CDR3 coding DNA: TGTGCCAGTAGTATTAGCGGGAGGAAACAAGAGCAGTTCTTC. Translation: CASSISGRKQEQFF.

This chain uses TRBV11-2 with TRBJ1-2, with TRBD1 matching 7 bases. The CDR3 spans 16 residues. Per germline, CDR1 SGHAT and CDR2 FQNNGV. V was pared by 5 bases and J by 8 bases, with 17 bases of the junction left unmatched. The CDR3 loop is CASSQMTGQPLWGYTF. Written as DNA, the CDR3 is TGTGCCAGCAGCCAGATGACGGGACAGCCCCTTTGGGGCTACACCTTC.

The genes are TRBV7-2 and TRBJ1-4; D gene unclear. Per germline, CDR1 SGHTA and CDR2 FQGNSA. The CDR3 is made up of 17 amino acids. Trimming stripped 5 bases from V and 1 base from J, with 17 bases between. The chain's CDR3 is CASSQPAYRKTNEKLFF. CDR3 DNA: TGTGCCAGCAGCCAACCCGCGTATCGTAAAACTAATGAAAAACTGTTTTTT.

The chain has TRBV5-5 and TRBJ1-4; no definite D call. CDR1 is SGHKS, CDR2 YYEKEE, per germline (reference sequence). This CDR3 has 15 residues. Trimming took off 0 bases at V and 5 bases at J, with 11 bases between the two ends. The DNA of the CDR3 is TGTGCCAGCAGCTTGGGGGCAACAGTGAATGAAAAACTGTTTTTT. Residues: CASSLGATVNEKLFF.

V usage is TRBV6-2 or TRBV6-3 and J usage is TRBJ1-5; 9 bases are a match to TRBD1. The CDR3 has 17 amino acids. Germline V CDR1 and CDR2: MNHEY, SVGEGT. The V and J ends lost 2 bases and 2 bases, in that order; junction bases with no gene match: 7. CDR3: CASSYMTGGNGNQPQHF. The CDR3 DNA follows: TGTGCCAGCAGTTACATGACAGGGGGTAATGGCAATCAGCCCCAGCATTTT.

This clone was counted between two and nine times. The chain employs TRBV28 and TRBJ1-5; D is uncertain. The CDR3 has 12 amino acids. Germline CDR1 reads MDHEN; CDR2 reads SYDVKM. The V end lost 5 bases, the J end lost 6 bases, and 8 bases lay between the germline ends. The CDR3 loop reads CASSKTLQPQHF. The CDR3 DNA reads as TGTGCCAGCAGTAAGACACTTCAGCCCCAGCATTTT.

This clone has more than one count but fewer than ten. The V call is TRBV9, the J call TRBJ1-4, with 7 bases lining up with TRBD1. With V trimmed by 2 bases and J by 5 bases, 6 bases remained unmatched. CDR1 is SGDLS and CDR2 is YYNGEE in the germline V gene. The CDR3 runs 15 residues. The DNA for the CDR3 is TGTGCCAGCAGCGTGACCGGGACAGACAATGAAAAACTGTTTTTT. It specifies CASSVTGTDNEKLFF.

This rearrangement joins TRBV4-2 to TRBJ2-3; TRBD2 agrees at 9 bases. V shed 0 bases, J shed 4 bases, and the junction held 11 bases outside the gene matches. CDR3 length equals 18 residues. The germline CDR1 and CDR2 sequences are LGHNA and YNFKEQ. CDR3 in amino acids: CASSQEIQGGGVPDTQYF. For the CDR3, the DNA is TGTGCCAGCAGCCAAGAAATCCAAGGCGGGGGGGTTCCAGATACGCAGTATTTT.

This sequence joins TRBV30 and TRBJ1-5; a possible D gene is TRBD1 (6 bases). CDR1 and CDR2 from the germline V gene are GTSNPN and SVGIG (reference sequence). Trimming left V 0 bases short and J 0 bases short, with 6 bases between. There are 14 residues in the CDR3. As DNA, the CDR3 is TGTGCCTGGAGTGTACAGGGTAGCAATCAGCCCCAGCATTTT. It codes for CAWSVQGSNQPQHF.

The V gene is TRBV6-4, the J gene TRBJ1-6, with unresolved D. Germline values: CDR1 MRHNA, CDR2 SNTAGT. The CDR3 has 13 amino acids. The ends were cut back, 5 bases at V and 5 bases at J, with 7 bases in the middle. In DNA, the CDR3 is TGTGCCAGCAGTCCGAGGAATAATTCACCCCTCCACTTT. Protein: CASSPRNNSPLHF.

The chain has TRBV7-2 and TRBJ1-1; maybe TRBD1 (5 bases). The germline gives CDR1 SGHTA, CDR2 FQGNSA. With 5 bases removed from V and 4 bases from J, the gap between germline ends came to 17 bases. The CDR3 is 15 residues long. CDR3 sequence reads: CASSEVGDFATEAFF. In nucleotides, the CDR3 is TGTGCCAGCAGCGAGGTGGGGGACTTCGCCACTGAAGCTTTCTTT.

The V call is TRBV19, the J call TRBJ1-2, with TRBD1 identical over 10 bases. There are 14 residues in the CDR3. J was trimmed by 7 bases and V by 6 bases; bases with no gene match: 8. Germline V gene data show CDR1 as LNHDA and CDR2 as SQIVND (reference sequence). CDR3 region: CASRPGQGQGGYTF. The CDR3 bases are TGTGCCAGTAGACCGGGACAGGGGCAGGGTGGCTACACCTTC.

The sample holds one count of this clone. This sequence joins TRBV13 and TRBJ1-1; D perhaps matches TRBD1 (6 bases). The CDR3 totals 18 residues. V shed 3 bases and J shed 0 bases, with 20 bases lying between them. Germline CDR1 and CDR2: PRHDT and FYEKMQ (reference sequence). CDR3 amino acids: CASSFGRPRDTMNTEAFF. In nucleotides, the CDR3 is TGTGCCAGCAGCTTTGGGCGGCCCCGGGACACCATGAACACTGAAGCTTTCTTT.

The chain couples TRBV18 to TRBJ2-5; D is possibly TRBD1 (5 bases). V was pared by 8 bases and J by 4 bases, with 8 bases between. This CDR3 is 11 amino acids long. In germline, CDR1 is KGHSH, CDR2 LQKENI. CDR3 amino acids: CASAQGETQYF. CDR3 bases: TGTGCCAGCGCGCAGGGAGAGACCCAGTACTTC.

The chain employs TRBV28 and TRBJ2-1; 7 bases fit TRBD2. V lost 5 bases and J lost 9; bases outside the gene matches: 13. Germline V gene sequence: CDR1 MDHEN, CDR2 SYDVKM. The CDR3 loop spans 15 amino acids. CDR3 region: CASSPGLLATSEQFF. The CDR3 DNA is TGTGCCAGCAGTCCCGGATTACTAGCGACCAGTGAGCAGTTCTTC.

In DNA form, the CDR3 reads TGTGCCAGCAGTTACGGGGTCTGGGAGCAGTACTTC. As protein: CASSYGVWEQYF. The rearrangement joins TRBV2 to TRBJ2-7; D possibly corresponds to TRBD2 (5 bases). Germline values: CDR1 SNHLY, CDR2 FYNNEI. The CDR3 runs to 12 residues. V gave up 5 bases and J gave up 7 bases, with 12 bases separating them.

V and J are TRBV27 and TRBJ2-1; the match to TRBD1 covers 8 bases. Germline trimming cut 7 bases from V and 10 bases from J; bases unmatched to any gene: 9. Germline CDR1 is MNHEY and CDR2 is SMNVEV (reference sequence). The CDR3 length is 13 residues. Written as DNA, the CDR3 is TGTGCCAGCACGGACAGGGTAGGTAGGGAGCAGTTCTTC. Protein: CASTDRVGREQFF.

The chain is built from TRBV15 and TRBJ1-4, with D tentatively TRBD1 (6 bases). The germline V and J ends were trimmed by 5 bases and 3 bases, with 22 bases remaining between them. Germline CDR1 LNHNV, CDR2 YYDKDF (reference sequence). The CDR3 contains 18 residues. The CDR3 DNA reads TGTGCCACCAGCCCGACCACAGGGTCCTTCTACCCTAATGAAAAACTGTTTTTT. It yields the protein CATSPTTGSFYPNEKLFF.

The rearrangement joins TRBV27 to TRBJ1-2; 7 bases align to TRBD1. J was trimmed by 0 bases and V by 4 bases; bases with no gene match: 8. CDR1 MNHEY and CDR2 SMNVEV come from the germline V gene (reference sequence). CDR3 length: 16 residues. This CDR3 is CASSSVRDRANYGYTF. Here the CDR3 DNA reads TGTGCCAGCAGTTCGGTTCGGGACAGAGCTAACTATGGCTACACCTTC.

The V and J genes are TRBV5-1 and TRBJ2-1; TRBD2 agrees at 16 bases. CDR1 is SGHRS and CDR2 is YFSETQ in the germline V gene. This CDR3 has 17 amino acids. The ends lost 0 bases at V and 5 bases at J; junction bases unmatched: 2. The CDR3 is CASSLVGTSGRDNEQFF. The CDR3 region has the DNA TGCGCCAGCAGCTTGGTAGGGACTAGCGGGAGGGACAATGAGCAGTTCTTC. Using reference TRBV5-1 and TRBJ2-1 for the parts outside the CDR3, the full variable domain is KAGVTQTPRYLIKTRGQQVTLSCSPISGHRSVSWYQQTPGQGLQFLFEYFSETQRNKGNFPGRFSGRQFSNSRSEMNVSTLELGDSALYLCASSLVGTSGRDNEQFFGPGTRLTVL.

This clone was observed once. The chain combines TRBV18 with TRBJ1-1; 7 nucleotides agree with TRBD1. CDR3 length: 14 residues. Germline V CDR1 and CDR2: KGHSH, LQKENI. J lost 2 bases, V lost 6 bases, and 6 bases had no gene match. The CDR3 coding sequence is TGTGCCAGCTCCCCGGGGACAGCTAACACTGAAGCTTTCTTT. It specifies CASSPGTANTEAFF.

The rearrangement joins TRBV7-9 to TRBJ2-1; TRBD2 matches at 11 bases. Germline loops: CDR1 SEHNR, CDR2 FQNEAQ (reference sequence). J was trimmed by 8 bases and V by 3 bases; bases with no gene match: 12. This CDR3 region has 17 residues. The CDR3 coding sequence is TGTGCCAGCAGCTTTACTAGCGGGGGAGATCCCGAGGATGAGCAGTTCTTC. This translates into CASSFTSGGDPEDEQFF.

This CDR3 is CASSGPGGASETQYF. In DNA, the CDR3 is TGTGCCAGCAGTGGACCAGGGGGCGCGTCGGAGACCCAGTACTTC. The V and J genes are TRBV28 and TRBJ2-5; TRBD1 matches at 8 bases. The V and J ends lost 5 bases and 5 bases, in that order; junction bases with no gene match: 10. This CDR3 comprises 15 residues. Germline V lookup: CDR1 MDHEN, CDR2 SYDVKM.

J is TRBJ2-1 and V is TRBV4-1; weak D call: TRBD2 (7 bases). The CDR3 loop spans 14 amino acids. Germline V lookup: CDR1 MGHRA, CDR2 YSYEKL. The germline V and J ends were trimmed by 4 bases and 11 bases, with 18 bases remaining between them. The CDR3 spells CASSRLTEGGKQFF. The CDR3 nucleotides are TGCGCCAGCAGCCGCCTGACTGAGGGGGGGAAGCAGTTCTTC.